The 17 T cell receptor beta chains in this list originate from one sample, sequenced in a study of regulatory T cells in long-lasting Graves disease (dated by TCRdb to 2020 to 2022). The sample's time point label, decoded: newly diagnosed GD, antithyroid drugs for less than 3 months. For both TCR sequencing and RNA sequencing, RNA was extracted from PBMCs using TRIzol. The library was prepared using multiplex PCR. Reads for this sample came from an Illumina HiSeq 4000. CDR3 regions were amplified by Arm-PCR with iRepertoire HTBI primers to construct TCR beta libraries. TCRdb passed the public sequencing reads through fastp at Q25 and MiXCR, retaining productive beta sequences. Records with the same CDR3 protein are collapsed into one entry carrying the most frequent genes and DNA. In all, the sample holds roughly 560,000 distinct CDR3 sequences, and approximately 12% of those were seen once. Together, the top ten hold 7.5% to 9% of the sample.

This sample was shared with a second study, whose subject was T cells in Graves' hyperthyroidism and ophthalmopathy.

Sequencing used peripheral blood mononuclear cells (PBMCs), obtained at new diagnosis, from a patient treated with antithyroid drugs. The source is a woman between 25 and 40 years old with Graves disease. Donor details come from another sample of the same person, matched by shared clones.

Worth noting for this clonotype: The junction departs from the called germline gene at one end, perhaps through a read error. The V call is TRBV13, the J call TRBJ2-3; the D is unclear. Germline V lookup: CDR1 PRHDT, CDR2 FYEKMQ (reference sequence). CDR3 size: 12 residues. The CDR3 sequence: CASSLGVETRYF. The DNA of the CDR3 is TGTGCCAGCAGCTTAGGCGTTGAGACCCGGTACTTC. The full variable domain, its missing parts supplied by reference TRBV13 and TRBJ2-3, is AAGVIQSPRHLIKEKRETATLKCYPIPRHDTVYWYQQGPGQDPQFLISFYEKMQSDKGSIPDRFSAQQFSDYHSELNMSSLELGDSALYFCASSLGVETRYFGPGTRLTVL.

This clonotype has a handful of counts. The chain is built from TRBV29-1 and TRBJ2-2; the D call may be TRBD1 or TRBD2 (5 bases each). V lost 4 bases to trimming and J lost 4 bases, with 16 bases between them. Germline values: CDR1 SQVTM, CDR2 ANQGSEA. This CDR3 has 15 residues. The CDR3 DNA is TGCAGCGTTGCTATCGACGGGGCGGGCACCGGGGAGCTGTTTTTT. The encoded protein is CSVAIDGAGTGELFF.

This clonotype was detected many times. The CDR3 protein is CASSGHRELGAGYTF. In DNA form, the CDR3 reads TGTGCCAGCAGCGGTCACCGGGAATTGGGCGCTGGCTACACCTTC. J is TRBJ1-2 and V is TRBV9; no firm D call. The CDR3 loop spans 15 amino acids. V gave up 3 bases and J gave up 7 bases, with 19 bases separating them. Germline CDR1 and CDR2: SGDLS and YYNGEE.

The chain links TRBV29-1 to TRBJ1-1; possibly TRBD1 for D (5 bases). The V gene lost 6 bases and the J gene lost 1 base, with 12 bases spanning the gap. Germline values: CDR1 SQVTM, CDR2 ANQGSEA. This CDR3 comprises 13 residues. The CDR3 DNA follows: TGCAGCGTAAGGGGTGTGGGGAACACTGAAGCTTTCTTT. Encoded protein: CSVRGVGNTEAFF.

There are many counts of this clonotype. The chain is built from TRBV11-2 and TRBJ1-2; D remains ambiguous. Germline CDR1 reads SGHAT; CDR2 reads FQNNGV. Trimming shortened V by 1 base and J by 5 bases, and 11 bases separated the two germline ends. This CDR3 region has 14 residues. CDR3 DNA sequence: TGTGCCAGCAGCTTAGGGCTTGAGGGATATGGCTACACCTTC. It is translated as CASSLGLEGYGYTF.

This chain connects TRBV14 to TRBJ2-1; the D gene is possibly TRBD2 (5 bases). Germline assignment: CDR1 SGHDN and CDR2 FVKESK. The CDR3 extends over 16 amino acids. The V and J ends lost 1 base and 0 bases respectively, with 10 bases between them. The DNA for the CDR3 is TGTGCCAGCAGCCAAGTTTCGGGATACTCCTACAATGAGCAGTTCTTC. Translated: CASSQVSGYSYNEQFF.

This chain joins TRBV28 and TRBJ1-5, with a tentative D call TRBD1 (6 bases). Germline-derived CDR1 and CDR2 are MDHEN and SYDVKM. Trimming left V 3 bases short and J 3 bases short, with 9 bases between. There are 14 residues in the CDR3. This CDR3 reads CASSFWDNNQPQHF. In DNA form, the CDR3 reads TGTGCCAGCAGTTTTTGGGACAACAATCAGCCCCAGCATTTT.

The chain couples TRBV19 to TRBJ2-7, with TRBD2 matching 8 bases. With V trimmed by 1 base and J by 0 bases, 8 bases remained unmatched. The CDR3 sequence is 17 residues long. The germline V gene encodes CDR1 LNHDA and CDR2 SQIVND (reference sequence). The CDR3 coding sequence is TGTGCCAGTAGTATAGCCGGGAGGGGCTCAAGCTCCTACGAGCAGTACTTC. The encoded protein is CASSIAGRGSSSYEQYF.

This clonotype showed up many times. The CDR3 region is CASLRERHNEQFF. The CDR3 DNA sequence: TGTGCCAGCTTGCGGGAGCGACACAATGAGCAGTTCTTC. The chain carries TRBV2 and TRBJ2-1, with TRBD2 matching 7 bases. The V gene end was trimmed by 8 bases and the J gene end by 5 bases; junction bases not matched to a gene: 6. The germline V gene has CDR1 SNHLY and CDR2 FYNNEI. This CDR3 contains 13 residues.

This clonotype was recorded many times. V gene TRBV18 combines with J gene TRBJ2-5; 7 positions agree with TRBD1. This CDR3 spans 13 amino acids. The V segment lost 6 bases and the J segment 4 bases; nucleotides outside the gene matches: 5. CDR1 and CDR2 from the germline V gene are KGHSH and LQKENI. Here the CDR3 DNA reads TGTGCCAGCTCCATGGACAGGACAGAGACCCAGTACTTC. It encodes CASSMDRTETQYF.

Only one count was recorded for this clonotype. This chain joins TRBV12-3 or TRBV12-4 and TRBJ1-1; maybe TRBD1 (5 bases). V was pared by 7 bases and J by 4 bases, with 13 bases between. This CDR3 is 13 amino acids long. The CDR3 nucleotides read TGTGCCAGCAAAGGGACGGCCGCCACTGAAGCTTTCTTT. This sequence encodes CASKGTAATEAFF.

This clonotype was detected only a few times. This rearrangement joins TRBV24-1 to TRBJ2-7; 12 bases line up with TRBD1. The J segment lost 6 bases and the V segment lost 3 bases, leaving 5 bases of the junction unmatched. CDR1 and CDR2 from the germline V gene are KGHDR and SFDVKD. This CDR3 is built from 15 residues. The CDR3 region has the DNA TGTGCCACCAGTGATCCGGGACAGGGGGCTGGCGAGCAGTACTTC. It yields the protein CATSDPGQGAGEQYF.

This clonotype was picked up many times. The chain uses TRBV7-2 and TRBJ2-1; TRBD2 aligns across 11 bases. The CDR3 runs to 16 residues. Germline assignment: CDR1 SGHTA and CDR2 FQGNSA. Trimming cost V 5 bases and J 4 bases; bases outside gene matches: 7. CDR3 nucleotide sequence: TGTGCCAGCAGCGCATTTAGCGGGAGGGTATACAATGAGCAGTTCTTC. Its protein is CASSAFSGRVYNEQFF.

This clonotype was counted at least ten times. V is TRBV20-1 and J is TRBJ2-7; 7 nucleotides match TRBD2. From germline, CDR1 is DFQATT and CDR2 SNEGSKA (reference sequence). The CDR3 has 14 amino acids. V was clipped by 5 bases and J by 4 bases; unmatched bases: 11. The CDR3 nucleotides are TGCAGTGCTGGGGCAGCGGGAAGGCGGTACGAGCAGTACTTC. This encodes CSAGAAGRRYEQYF.

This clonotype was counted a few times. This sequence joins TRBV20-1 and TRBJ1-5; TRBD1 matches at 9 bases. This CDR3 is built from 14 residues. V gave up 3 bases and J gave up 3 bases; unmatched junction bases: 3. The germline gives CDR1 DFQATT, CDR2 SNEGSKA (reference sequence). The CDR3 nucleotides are TGCAGTGCTAGGACAGGGGGTTTCAATCAGCCCCAGCATTTT. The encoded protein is CSARTGGFNQPQHF.

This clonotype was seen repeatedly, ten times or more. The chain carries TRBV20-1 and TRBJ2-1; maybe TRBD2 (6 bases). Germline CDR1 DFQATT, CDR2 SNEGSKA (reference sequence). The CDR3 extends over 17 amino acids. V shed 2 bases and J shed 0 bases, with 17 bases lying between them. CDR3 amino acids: CSARPRTTLGSYNEQFF. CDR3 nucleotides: TGCAGTGCTAGACCCCGGACTACTCTGGGCTCCTACAATGAGCAGTTCTTC.

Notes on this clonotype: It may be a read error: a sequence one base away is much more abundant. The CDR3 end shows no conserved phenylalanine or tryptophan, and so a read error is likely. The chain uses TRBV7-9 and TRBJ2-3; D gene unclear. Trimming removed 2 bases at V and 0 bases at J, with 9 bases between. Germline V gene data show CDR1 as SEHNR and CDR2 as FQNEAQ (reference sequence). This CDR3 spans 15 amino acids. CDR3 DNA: TGTGCCAGCAGCTTACAGCGCGCTAGCACAGATACGCAGTATTCT. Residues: CASSLQRASTDTQYS.